This TCR beta chain was obtained from a study of response to subunit inactivated influenza vaccine. Overall study results and limits: Only a handful of new T cells, the authors suggested, are recruited with each seasonal influenza vaccination.

As for this clonotype: Its antigen is as yet unknown.

Per germline, CDR1 DFQATT and CDR2 SNEGSKA (reference sequence). CDR3 length equals 12 residues. Trimming stripped 6 bases from V and 6 bases from J, with 12 bases between. TCRdb recomputed calls from the RT-PCR reads with MiXCR, one row per CDR3 protein. The sample records about 520,000 distinct CDR3 sequences, roughly 7.9% being singletons. The J gene is TRBJ2-1, the V gene TRBV20-1; no clear D. The sequences come from PBMCs from blood, collected around 2 years after vaccination. The receptor was isolated from a man aged 50 to 69 who received an inactivated influenza vaccine. CDR3 DNA: TGCAGTGCCATCCGTCGAAGCAATGAGCAGTTCTTC. This gives the protein CSAIRRSNEQFF.